Presented here are 17 T cell receptor beta chains from one specimen sequenced in a study of Graves' ophthalmopathy and Graves' hyperthyroidism. Beta-chain TCR CDR3 regions were amplified from RNA transcripts. RT-PCR was first run with HTBI primers, then multiplex PCR in a second round. TCRdb analysed the multiplex PCR reads with MiXCR anew, one entry per CDR3 protein. The sample yields approximately 480,000 distinct CDR3 sequences, 13% to 15% seen once. Sequences were obtained from blood. The receptors derive from a woman aged 25-40 years with Graves' ophthalmopathy.

This clonotype has at least ten counts. This chain joins TRBV13 and TRBJ1-2, with 7 bases that match TRBD1. Germline V CDR1 and CDR2: PRHDT, FYEKMQ (reference sequence). V shed 3 bases and J 7 bases; nucleotides not matched to a gene: 14. CDR3 size: 16 residues. The CDR3 DNA reads as TGTGCCAGCAGCTTCAAACCCGCAGGGGGGGCCCGTGGCTACACCTTC. Translating gives CASSFKPAGGARGYTF. Drawing the rest from reference TRBV13 and TRBJ1-2, the complete variable domain is AAGVIQSPRHLIKEKRETATLKCYPIPRHDTVYWYQQGPGQDPQFLISFYEKMQSDKGSIPDRFSAQQFSDYHSELNMSSLELGDSALYFCASSFKPAGGARGYTFGSGTRLTVV.

This clonotype was counted at least ten times. The chain links TRBV7-9 to TRBJ2-4; 7 bases are shared with TRBD1. V lost 0 bases and J lost 3; bases outside the gene matches: 5. Germline V gene sequence: CDR1 SEHNR, CDR2 FQNEAQ (reference sequence). This CDR3 contains 16 residues. The CDR3 DNA is TGTGCCAGCAGCTTAGCAACACAGGGGCTCAAAAACATTCAGTACTTC. It translates to CASSLATQGLKNIQYF.

Concerning this clonotype itself: Just one base apart from a much larger clone, this may be a read error. This chain links TRBV4-1 with TRBJ2-7, with a weak D call TRBD2 (5 bases). Germline lookup yields CDR1 MGHRA and CDR2 YSYEKL. The CDR3 spans 13 residues. This chain's CDR3 is CASSEPGIYEQCF. CDR3 sequence (DNA): TGCGCCAGCAGCGAACCCGGGATCTACGAGCAGTGCTTC.

In its sample, this clonotype was seen many times. This chain links TRBV11-2 with TRBJ2-6; 9 bases map to TRBD1. This CDR3 has 17 amino acids. Germline V gene sequence: CDR1 SGHAT, CDR2 FQNNGV. J gave up 0 bases and V 6 bases, and 6 bases lay outside the gene matches. In DNA form, the CDR3 reads TGTGCCAGCAGTCAACAGGGGGCTCGCTCTGGGGCCAACGTCCTGACTTTC. Its protein product is CASSQQGARSGANVLTF.

This clonotype was picked up many times. The chain joins TRBV13 to TRBJ2-7, with D perhaps being TRBD1 or TRBD2 (5 bases each). Trimming took off 6 bases at V and 6 bases at J, with 27 bases between the two ends. CDR3 size: 17 residues. CDR1 is PRHDT, CDR2 FYEKMQ, per germline (reference sequence). CDR3 protein: CASRHTVTALNRGEQYF. The CDR3 nucleotides are TGTGCCAGCAGACACACGGTGACAGCTCTCAATCGGGGCGAGCAGTACTTC.

This clonotype was seen at least ten times. The chain combines TRBV9 with TRBJ2-5; 13 bases line up with TRBD2. V dropped 2 bases and J dropped 5; count of bases not matched to a gene: 12. The germline gives CDR1 SGDLS, CDR2 YYNGEE. The length of the CDR3 is 18 residues. The CDR3 nucleotides are TGTGCCAGCAGCGTGGGAACTAGCGGGGGGGCTCGGCGGGAGACCCAGTACTTC. Translation: CASSVGTSGGARRETQYF.

Many counts were recorded for this clonotype. This rearrangement joins TRBV30 to TRBJ1-1; D is uncertain. CDR1 and CDR2 from the germline V gene are GTSNPN and SVGIG (reference sequence). V was trimmed by 2 bases and J by 5 bases, leaving 9 bases between them. This CDR3 has 12 residues. This chain's CDR3 is CAWSMWSTEAFF. DNA of the CDR3: TGTGCCTGGAGTATGTGGAGTACTGAAGCTTTCTTT.

This clonotype was found many times. V gene TRBV12-3 or TRBV12-4 combines with J gene TRBJ1-5; the D gene is possibly TRBD1 (6 bases). The CDR3 is 14 residues long. V lost 6 bases and J 10 bases, leaving 19 bases between the germline ends. CDR3 amino acids: CASSRQQGRLPQHF. The CDR3 DNA reads TGTGCCAGCAGCCGACAACAGGGTAGGCTCCCCCAGCATTTT.

With respect to this clonotype: One base away lies a much larger clone, so this may be a sequencing read error. The CDR3 end shows no conserved phenylalanine or tryptophan, and so a read error is likely. This chain joins TRBV5-1 and TRBJ1-1; D is perhaps TRBD1 (5 bases). V lost 4 bases to trimming and J lost 0 bases, with 13 bases between them. This CDR3 region has 15 residues. CDR1 and CDR2 from the germline V gene are SGHRS and YFSETQ. The CDR3 protein is CASSTAAGLNTEAFV. The CDR3 DNA reads TGCGCCAGCAGCACCGCCGCAGGGTTGAACACTGAAGCTTTCGTT.

CDR3 loop: CASSRGLGLGAFF. The CDR3 DNA follows: TGTGCCAGTAGCCGAGGACTGGGCTTGGGGGCTTTCTTT. The chain uses TRBV19 and TRBJ1-1; D unclear. V was clipped by 6 bases and J by 11 bases, with 19 bases between them. CDR1 is LNHDA, CDR2 SQIVND, per germline (reference sequence). The CDR3 length is 13 residues.

This clonotype was seen ten or more times. This rearrangement joins TRBV28 to TRBJ2-5, with D hard to call. Germline CDR1 MDHEN, CDR2 SYDVKM. This CDR3 comprises 15 residues. V gave up 6 bases and J gave up 0 bases, with 14 bases separating them. The CDR3, as DNA: TGTGCCAGCAGCCCGCCTGCGGCCTACCAAGAGACCCAGTACTTC. It encodes CASSPPAAYQETQYF.

This clonotype was detected many times. The chain uses TRBV6-5 and TRBJ1-1; maybe TRBD1 (5 bases). Germline V gene data show CDR1 as MNHEY and CDR2 as SVGAGI. V lost 0 bases, J lost 2 bases, and 13 bases lay in between. The CDR3 loop spans 16 amino acids. CDR3 in amino acids: CASSYSRRGANTEAFF. The CDR3, as DNA: TGTGCCAGCAGTTACTCTCGGAGAGGGGCCAACACTGAAGCTTTCTTT.

This clonotype came up a few times. V usage is TRBV27 and J usage is TRBJ2-7, with D unresolved. V gave up 4 bases and J gave up 0 bases, with 13 bases separating them. This CDR3 contains 15 residues. From germline, CDR1 is MNHEY and CDR2 SMNVEV (reference sequence). The CDR3 region is CASSSAFAASYEQYF. For the CDR3, the DNA is TGTGCCAGCAGTTCGGCTTTCGCAGCCTCCTACGAGCAGTACTTC.

This clonotype was picked up a small number of times. V is TRBV18 and J is TRBJ2-7, with TRBD2 matching 7 bases. There are 12 residues in the CDR3. With 6 bases clipped from V and 3 bases from J, the junction kept 2 bases outside the gene matches. The germline CDR1 and CDR2 sequences are KGHSH and LQKENI. CDR3 coding DNA: TGTGCCAGCTCTCGGGACTACTACGAGCAGTACTTC. Translated: CASSRDYYEQYF.

This clonotype was seen many times. This chain connects TRBV6-5 to TRBJ2-2, with 10 bases fitting TRBD1. V gave up 6 bases and J gave up 3 bases; unmatched junction bases: 7. This CDR3 spans 16 amino acids. Looked up from germline, CDR1 is MNHEY and CDR2 is SVGAGI. For the CDR3, the DNA is TGTGCCAGCAGCTTCGGACAGGGGGTCGACACCGGGGAGCTGTTTTTT. Translating gives CASSFGQGVDTGELFF.

This clonotype appeared many times. The chain links TRBV13 to TRBJ1-1; D gene unclear. CDR3 size: 14 residues. Germline CDR1 PRHDT, CDR2 FYEKMQ (reference sequence). The V end was cut by 1 base, the J end by 0 bases, with 6 bases between. The CDR3 region is CASSLVEMNTEAFF. CDR3 sequence (DNA): TGTGCCAGCAGCTTAGTTGAGATGAACACTGAAGCTTTCTTT.

This clonotype was seen repeatedly, ten times or more. The genes are TRBV30 and TRBJ2-2, with D perhaps matching TRBD1 (6 bases). V lost 4 bases to trimming and J lost 5 bases, with 20 bases between them. The CDR3 runs to 16 residues. Germline CDR1 reads GTSNPN; CDR2 reads SVGIG (reference sequence). This chain's CDR3 is CAWTPRTELRTGELFF. CDR3 DNA: TGTGCCTGGACTCCCCGGACAGAATTAAGGACCGGGGAGCTGTTTTTT.